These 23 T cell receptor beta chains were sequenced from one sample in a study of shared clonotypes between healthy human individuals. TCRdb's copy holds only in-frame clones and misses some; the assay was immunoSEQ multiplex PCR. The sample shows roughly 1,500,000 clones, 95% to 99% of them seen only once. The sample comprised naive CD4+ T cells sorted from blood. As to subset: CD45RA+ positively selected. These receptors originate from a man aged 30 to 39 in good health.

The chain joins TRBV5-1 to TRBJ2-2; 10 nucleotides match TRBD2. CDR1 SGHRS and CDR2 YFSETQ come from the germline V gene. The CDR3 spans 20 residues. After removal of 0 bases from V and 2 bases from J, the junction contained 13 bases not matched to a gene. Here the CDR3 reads CASSLDPAGGLSANTGELFF. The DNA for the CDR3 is TGCGCCAGCAGCTTGGATCCAGCGGGAGGGCTAAGTGCCAACACCGGGGAGCTGTTTTTT.

Here the CDR3 DNA reads TGTGCCAGCTCACTTCGGACAGGGGGGAACTACGAGCAGTACTTC. Amino acid sequence: CASSLRTGGNYEQYF. The J gene is TRBJ2-7, the V gene TRBV18; the match to TRBD1 covers 10 bases. The CDR3 spans 15 residues. Per germline, CDR1 KGHSH and CDR2 LQKENI. V was clipped by 4 bases and J by 3 bases; unmatched bases: 6.

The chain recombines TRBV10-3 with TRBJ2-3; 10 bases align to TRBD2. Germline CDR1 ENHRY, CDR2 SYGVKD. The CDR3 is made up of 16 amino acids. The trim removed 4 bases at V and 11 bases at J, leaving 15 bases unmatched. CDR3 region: CAISGYSSGSGREQYF. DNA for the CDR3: TGTGCCATCAGTGGATATTCTAGCGGGAGTGGAAGGGAGCAGTATTTT.

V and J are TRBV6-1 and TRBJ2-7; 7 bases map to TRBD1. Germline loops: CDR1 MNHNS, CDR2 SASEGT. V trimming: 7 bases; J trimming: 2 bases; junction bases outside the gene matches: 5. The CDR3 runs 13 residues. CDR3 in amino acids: CASTWTGPYEQYF. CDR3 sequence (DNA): TGTGCCAGCACCTGGACAGGACCCTACGAGCAGTACTTC.

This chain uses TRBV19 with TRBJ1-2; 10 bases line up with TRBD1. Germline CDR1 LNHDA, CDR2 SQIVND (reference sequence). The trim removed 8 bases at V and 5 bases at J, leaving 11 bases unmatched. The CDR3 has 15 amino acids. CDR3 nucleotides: TGTGCCAGTGTGGCCCGGGACAGGGGTAGATATGGCTACACCTTC. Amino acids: CASVARDRGRYGYTF.

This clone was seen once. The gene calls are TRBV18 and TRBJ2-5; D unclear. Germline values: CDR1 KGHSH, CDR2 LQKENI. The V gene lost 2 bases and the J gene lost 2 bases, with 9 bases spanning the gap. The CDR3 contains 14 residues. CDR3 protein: CASSPYSTQETQYF. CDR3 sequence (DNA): TGTGCCAGCTCACCATACAGTACTCAAGAGACCCAGTACTTC.

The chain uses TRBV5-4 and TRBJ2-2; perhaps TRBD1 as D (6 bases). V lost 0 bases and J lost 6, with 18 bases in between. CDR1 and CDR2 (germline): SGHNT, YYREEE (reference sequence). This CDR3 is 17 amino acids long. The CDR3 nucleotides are TGTGCCAGCAGCTTGGGGCAGGGGCGTTCCGTCGCCGGGGAGCTGTTTTTT. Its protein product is CASSLGQGRSVAGELFF.

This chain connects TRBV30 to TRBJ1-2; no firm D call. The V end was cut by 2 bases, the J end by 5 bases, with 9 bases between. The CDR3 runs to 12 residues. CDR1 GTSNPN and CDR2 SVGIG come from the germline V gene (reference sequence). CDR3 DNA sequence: TGTGCCTGGAGTCCTTCGGCATATGGCTACACCTTC. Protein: CAWSPSAYGYTF.

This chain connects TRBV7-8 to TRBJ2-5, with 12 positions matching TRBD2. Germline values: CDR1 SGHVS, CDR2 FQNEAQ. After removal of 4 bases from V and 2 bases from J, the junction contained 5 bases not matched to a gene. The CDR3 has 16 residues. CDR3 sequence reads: CASSSRLAGVQETQYF. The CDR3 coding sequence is TGTGCCAGCAGCTCAAGACTAGCGGGGGTACAAGAGACCCAGTACTTC.

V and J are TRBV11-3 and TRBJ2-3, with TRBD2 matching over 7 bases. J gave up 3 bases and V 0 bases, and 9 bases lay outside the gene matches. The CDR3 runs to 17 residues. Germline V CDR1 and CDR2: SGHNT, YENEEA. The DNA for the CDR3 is TGTGCCAGCAGCTTAGATTGGGCGGGAGAGGGGACAGATACGCAGTATTTT. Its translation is CASSLDWAGEGTDTQYF. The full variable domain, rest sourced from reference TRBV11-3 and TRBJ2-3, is EAGVVQSPRYKIIEKKQPVAFWCNPISGHNTLYWYLQNLGQGPELLIRYENEEAVDDSQLPKDRFSAERLKGVDSTLKIQPAELGDSAVYLCASSLDWAGEGTDTQYFGPGTRLTVL.

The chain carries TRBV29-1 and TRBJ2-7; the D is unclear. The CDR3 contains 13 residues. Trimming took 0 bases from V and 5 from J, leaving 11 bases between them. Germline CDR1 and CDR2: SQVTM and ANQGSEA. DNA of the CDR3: TGCAGCGTTGAAGATCCAGCTTTTCACGAGCAGTACTTC. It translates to CSVEDPAFHEQYF.

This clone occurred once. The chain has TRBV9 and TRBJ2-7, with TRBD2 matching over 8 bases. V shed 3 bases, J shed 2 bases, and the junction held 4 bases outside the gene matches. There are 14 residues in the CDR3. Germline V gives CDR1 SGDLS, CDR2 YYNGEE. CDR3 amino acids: CASSESGSAYEQYF. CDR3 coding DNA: TGTGCCAGCAGCGAGAGCGGGAGTGCCTACGAGCAGTACTTC.

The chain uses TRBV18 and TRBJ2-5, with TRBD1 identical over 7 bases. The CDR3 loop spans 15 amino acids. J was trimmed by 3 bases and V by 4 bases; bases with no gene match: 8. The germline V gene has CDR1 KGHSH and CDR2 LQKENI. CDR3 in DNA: TGTGCCAGCTCACTCGACAGGGCCCGAAAAGAGACCCAGTACTTC. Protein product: CASSLDRARKETQYF.

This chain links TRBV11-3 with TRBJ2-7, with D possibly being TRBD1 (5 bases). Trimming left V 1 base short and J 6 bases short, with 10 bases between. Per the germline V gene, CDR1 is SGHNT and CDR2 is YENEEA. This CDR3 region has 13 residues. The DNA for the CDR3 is TGTGCCAGCAGCTTAGGGCCCAGGGCCGAGCAGTACTTC. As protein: CASSLGPRAEQYF.

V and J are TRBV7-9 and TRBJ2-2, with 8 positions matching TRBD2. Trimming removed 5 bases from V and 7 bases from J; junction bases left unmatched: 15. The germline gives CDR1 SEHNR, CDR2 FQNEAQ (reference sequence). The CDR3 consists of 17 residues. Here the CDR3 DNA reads TGTGCCAGCAGCCCCCCTCCCGCTAGCGGGTTAGGCGGGGAGCTGTTTTTT. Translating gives CASSPPPASGLGGELFF.

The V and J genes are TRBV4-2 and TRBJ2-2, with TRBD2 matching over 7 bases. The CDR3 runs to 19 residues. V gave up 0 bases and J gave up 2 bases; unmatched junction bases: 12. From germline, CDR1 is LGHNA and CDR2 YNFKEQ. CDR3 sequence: CASSQEPRKAGPNTGELFF. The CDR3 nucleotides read TGTGCCAGCAGCCAAGAGCCCAGGAAAGCGGGACCTAACACCGGGGAGCTGTTTTTT.

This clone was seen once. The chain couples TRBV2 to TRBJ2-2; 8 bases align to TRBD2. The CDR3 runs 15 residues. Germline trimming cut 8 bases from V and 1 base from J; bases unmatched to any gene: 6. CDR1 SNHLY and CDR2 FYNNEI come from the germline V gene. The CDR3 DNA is TGTGCCAGCGGTGGGAGCGGGAGGAACACCGGGGAGCTGTTTTTT. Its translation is CASGGSGRNTGELFF.

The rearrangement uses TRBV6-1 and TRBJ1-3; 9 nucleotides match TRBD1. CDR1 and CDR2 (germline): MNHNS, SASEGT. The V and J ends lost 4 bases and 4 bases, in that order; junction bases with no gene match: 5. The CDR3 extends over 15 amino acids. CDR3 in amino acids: CASSGTGTGGNTIYF. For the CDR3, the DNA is TGTGCCAGCAGTGGAACCGGGACAGGGGGAAACACCATATATTTT.

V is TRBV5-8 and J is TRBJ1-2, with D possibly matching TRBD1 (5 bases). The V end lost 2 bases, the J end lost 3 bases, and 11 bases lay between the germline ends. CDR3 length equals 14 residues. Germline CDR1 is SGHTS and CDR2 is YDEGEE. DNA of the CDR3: TGTGCCAGCAGCTTTGTGGGCAGGGACTATGGCTACACCTTC. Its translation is CASSFVGRDYGYTF.

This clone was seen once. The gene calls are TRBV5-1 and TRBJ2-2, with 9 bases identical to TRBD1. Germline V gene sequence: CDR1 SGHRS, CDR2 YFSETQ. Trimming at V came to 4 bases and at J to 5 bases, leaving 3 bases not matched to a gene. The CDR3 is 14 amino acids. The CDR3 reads CASSTGTGTGELFF. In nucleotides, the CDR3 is TGCGCCAGCAGCACCGGGACAGGGACCGGGGAGCTGTTTTTT.

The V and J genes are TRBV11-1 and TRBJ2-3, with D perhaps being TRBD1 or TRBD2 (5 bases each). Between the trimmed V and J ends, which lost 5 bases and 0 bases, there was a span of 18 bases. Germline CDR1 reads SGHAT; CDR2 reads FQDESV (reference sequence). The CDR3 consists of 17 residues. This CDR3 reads CASSLQPGRRSTDTQYF. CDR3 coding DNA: TGTGCCAGCAGCCTCCAGCCGGGACGAAGAAGCACAGATACGCAGTATTTT.

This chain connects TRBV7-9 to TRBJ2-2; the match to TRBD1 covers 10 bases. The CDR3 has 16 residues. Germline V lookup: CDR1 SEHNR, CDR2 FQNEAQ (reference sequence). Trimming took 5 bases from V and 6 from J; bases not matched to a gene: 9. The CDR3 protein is CASSPYRDRGPGELFF. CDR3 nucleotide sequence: TGTGCCAGCAGCCCATACCGGGACAGGGGCCCCGGGGAGCTGTTTTTT.

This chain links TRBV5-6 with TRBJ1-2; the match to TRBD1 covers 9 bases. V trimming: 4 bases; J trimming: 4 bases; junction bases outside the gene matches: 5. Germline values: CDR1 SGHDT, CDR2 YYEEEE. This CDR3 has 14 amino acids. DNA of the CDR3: TGTGCCAGCAGCGGGACAGGGTTTTTCTATGGCTACACCTTC. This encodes CASSGTGFFYGYTF.